This is a list of T cell receptor beta chains from one sample in a study of T cell responses to AZD1222 COVID-19 vaccine. Repertoires were generated with immunoSEQ multiplex PCR, while TCRdb's copy carries only in-frame clones and drops some. The sample yields more than 95,000 clones, roughly nine tenths seen once. The sample here was peripheral blood, taken on day 0 of AZD1222 vaccination. These receptors came from an adult in good health. The CDR3 runs from the conserved cysteine through the conserved F or W. D genes are given only for firm matches. The size of a clone is reported for some rows only, either as once, few or many, or as a class for expanded clones.

J | V | D | size | CDR3 | DNA
TRBJ2-7 | TRBV6-5 | TRBD1 | - | CASSYSPGQGKLEQYF | TGTGCCAGCAGTTACTCGCCGGGACAGGGGAAGCTCGAGCAGTACTTC
TRBJ2-7 | TRBV4-2 | TRBD2 | - | CASSQRWTSDYEQYF | TGTGCCAGCAGCCAGAGATGGACTAGCGACTACGAGCAGTACTTC
TRBJ2-4 | TRBV5-1 | TRBD2 | - | CASSLTGTSENIQYF | TGCGCCAGCAGCCTTACCGGGACTAGCGAGAACATTCAGTACTTC
TRBJ1-5 | TRBV6-6 | TRBD1 | many | CASSRTNRGTDQPQHF | TGTGCCAGCAGTCGAACCAACAGGGGGACGGATCAGCCCCAGCATTTT
TRBJ2-3 | TRBV4-1 | - | - | CASSHRGEGADTQYF | TGCGCCAGCAGCCACAGAGGGGAAGGGGCAGATACGCAGTATTTT
TRBJ2-7 | TRBV28 | TRBD1 | - | CASSLSDRGLSEQYF | TGTGCCAGCAGTTTATCGGACAGGGGGCTGAGTGAGCAGTACTTC
TRBJ1-6 | TRBV3-1/TRBV3-2 | TRBD1 | - | CASRYRGQVNSPLHF | TGTGCCAGCAGGTACAGGGGGCAGGTTAATTCACCCCTCCACTTT
TRBJ1-5 | TRBV5-4 | TRBD1 | - | CASSPGQSSNQPQHF | TGTGCCAGCAGCCCGGGACAGAGTAGCAATCAGCCCCAGCATTTT
TRBJ2-4 | TRBV5-1 | - | - | CASSLGDRKNIQYF | TGCGCCAGCAGCTTGGGCGACCGTAAAAACATTCAGTACTTC
TRBJ2-5 | TRBV7-6 | TRBD2 | - | CASSQGLAGGGETQYF | TGTGCCAGCAGCCAGGGGCTAGCGGGAGGCGGGGAGACCCAGTACTTC
TRBJ2-5 | TRBV24-1 | - | - | CATSAGVGAQETQYF | TGTGCCACCAGTGCCGGGGTGGGGGCCCAAGAGACCCAGTACTTC
TRBJ2-2 | TRBV5-1 | TRBD2 | - | CASSLLRGRLAGELFF | TGCGCCAGCAGCTTGTTACGCGGGAGACTGGCCGGGGAGCTGTTTTTT
TRBJ2-2 | TRBV3-1/TRBV3-2 | - | - | CASSQMGIGELFF | TGTGCCAGCAGCCAGATGGGGATCGGGGAGCTGTTTTTT
TRBJ2-1 | TRBV6-5 | - | - | CASTRDGNEQFF | TGTGCCAGCACCCGGGACGGGAATGAGCAGTTCTTC
TRBJ2-6 | TRBV2 | - | - | CASIGATGANVLTF | TGTGCCAGCATCGGGGCAACTGGGGCCAACGTCCTGACTTTC
TRBJ2-1 | TRBV3-1/TRBV3-2 | TRBD2 | - | CASSQDLRKTSGRNEQFF | TGTGCCAGCAGCCAAGATTTAAGGAAGACTAGCGGGAGGAATGAGCAGTTCTTC
TRBJ1-5 | TRBV2 | TRBD1 | few | CASNYRGDQPQHF | TGTGCCAGCAACTACAGGGGGGATCAGCCCCAGCATTTT
TRBJ2-1 | TRBV18 | TRBD2 | - | CASSPLTGGPYNEQFF | TGTGCCAGCTCACCATTAACGGGGGGGCCCTACAATGAGCAGTTCTTC
TRBJ2-1 | TRBV12-3/TRBV12-4 | - | - | CASRALANEQFF | TGTGCCAGCAGGGCCCTCGCCAATGAGCAGTTCTTC
TRBJ1-5 | TRBV13 | TRBD1 | - | CASSQGQGYQPQHF | TGTGCCAGCAGCCAGGGACAGGGTTATCAGCCCCAGCATTTT
TRBJ2-7 | TRBV24-1 | TRBD2 | - | CATSDSTSGREEQYF | TGTGCCACCAGTGATTCCACTAGCGGTCGAGAAGAGCAGTACTTC
TRBJ1-1 | TRBV27 | - | - | CASSVGVNTEAFF | TGTGCCAGCTCGGTTGGTGTCAACACTGAAGCTTTCTTT
TRBJ2-7 | TRBV5-1 | - | - | CASSAQPGQHYEQYF | TGCGCCAGCAGCGCGCAACCCGGACAGCACTACGAGCAGTACTTC
TRBJ1-6 | TRBV7-9 | - | - | CASSLGGGSYNSPLHF | TGTGCCAGCAGCTTAGGTGGAGGTTCCTATAATTCACCCCTCCACTTT
TRBJ2-3 | TRBV5-6 | TRBD2 | - | CASSAGGLTDTQYF | TGTGCCAGCAGCGCGGGGGGCCTCACAGATACGCAGTATTTT
TRBJ2-2 | TRBV11-1 | - | few | CASSSAVTGELFF | TGTGCCAGCAGCTCTGCGGTGACCGGGGAGCTGTTTTTT
TRBJ1-3 | TRBV7-2 | - | - | CASSWLVGHSGNTIYF | TGTGCCAGCAGCTGGCTTGTGGGCCACTCTGGAAACACCATATATTTT
TRBJ2-5 | TRBV11-2 | - | - | CASSLDPGGVGTQYF | TGTGCCAGCAGCTTAGACCCCGGTGGCGTAGGGACCCAGTACTTC
TRBJ2-5 | TRBV29-1 | TRBD1 | - | CSVEGQGVVTQYF | TGCAGCGTTGAAGGACAGGGGGTTGTGACCCAGTACTTC
TRBJ1-1 | TRBV6-5 | - | - | CASTLTRNTEAFF | TGTGCCAGCACATTGACACGGAACACTGAAGCTTTCTTT
TRBJ1-5 | TRBV7-9 | - | - | CASSSDGHQPQHF | TGTGCCAGCAGCTCTGACGGCCATCAGCCCCAGCATTTT
TRBJ2-7 | TRBV5-8 | - | - | CASSLELTGGWYEQYF | TGTGCCAGCAGCTTGGAGCTCACAGGAGGGTGGTACGAGCAGTACTTC
TRBJ1-2 | TRBV3-1/TRBV3-2 | - | once | CASSQEGVGDGYTF | TGTGCCAGCAGCCAAGAAGGAGTGGGGGATGGCTACACCTTC
TRBJ1-4 | TRBV18 | TRBD1 | once | CASSPPGQEGEKLFF | TGTGCCAGCTCACCACCGGGACAGGAGGGTGAAAAACTGTTTTTT
TRBJ1-1 | TRBV7-9 | TRBD1 | - | CASSPSTGAASEAFF | TGTGCCAGCAGCCCTTCGACAGGGGCGGCTTCTGAAGCTTTCTTT
TRBJ1-2 | TRBV28 | TRBD1 | - | CASSLSVRGTGGYTF | TGTGCCAGCAGTTTAAGTGTCAGGGGGACGGGTGGCTACACCTTC